This TCR beta chain is from a study of blood T cell repertoires in COVID-19. Study-wide background: COVID-19 samples collected from the United States, Italy and Spain covered acute and convalescent phases. Sources were T cells, B-cell-depleted T cells, or PBMCs; the material itself was cDNA or gDNA.

Patients in Seattle were enrolled during active infection, then followed longitudinally. Authors' analysis steps: Estimated nucleated cell counts came from reference gene primer amplification. The protocol was immunoSEQ multiplex PCR, while the TCRdb copy is restricted to in-frame clones and leaves out a portion. That table supplies the V and J calls and clone size; D and trimming were determined from the DNA. The table includes about 150,000 clones, approximately 92% detected once. Looked up from germline, CDR1 is MNHEY and CDR2 is SVGEGT. V dropped 5 bases and J dropped 1; count of bases not matched to a gene: 9. The length of the CDR3 is 19 residues.

This sequence joins TRBV6-2 or TRBV6-3 and TRBJ2-2; 14 bases match TRBD2. The source of this sequence is a young man with COVID-19, enrolled during active disease. The specimen was peripheral blood. The chain's CDR3 is CASSTAGTSGSGNTGELFF. The DNA for the CDR3 is TGTGCCAGCAGTACCGCCGGGACTAGCGGGAGTGGGAACACCGGGGAGCTGTTTTTT.